Listed here are 3 T cell receptor beta chains from one sample, sequenced in a study of blood T cell repertoires in COVID-19. Produced via immunoSEQ multiplex PCR; TCRdb's table is partial and in-frame only. The table shows tens of thousands of clones, with 82% occurring only once. The material sequenced was peripheral blood. The receptors come from a woman aged 80 or older with acute or convalescent COVID-19.

To note about this clone: One junction end does not reproduce the germline sequence, and a read error may be involved. The rearrangement joins TRBV7-3 to TRBJ1-2, with 9 bases aligning to TRBD1. CDR1 and CDR2 (germline): SGHTA, FQGTGA. The CDR3 runs to 12 residues. The CDR3, as DNA: TGTGCCAGCAGCTTGGAACAGGGGGCCCTCCTCTTC. Translated: CASSLEQGALLF.

The V call is TRBV27, the J call TRBJ1-6; 7 nucleotides align to TRBD1. The V and J ends lost 5 bases and 8 bases, in that order; junction bases with no gene match: 6. Germline loops: CDR1 MNHEY, CDR2 SMNVEV (reference sequence). This CDR3 comprises 14 residues. The CDR3 DNA sequence: TGTGCCAGCAGTAAGGGGGCGCAGGATTCACCCCTCCACTTT. Protein: CASSKGAQDSPLHF.

V gene TRBV7-9 combines with J gene TRBJ1-4; tentative D call: TRBD1 (6 bases). From germline, CDR1 is SEHNR and CDR2 FQNEAQ (reference sequence). The germline V and J ends were trimmed by 5 bases and 7 bases, with 17 bases remaining between them. This CDR3 has 15 residues. CDR3 sequence reads: CASSILQGLSEKLFF. CDR3 coding DNA: TGTGCCAGCAGCATTCTACAGGGTTTGAGTGAAAAACTGTTTTTT.